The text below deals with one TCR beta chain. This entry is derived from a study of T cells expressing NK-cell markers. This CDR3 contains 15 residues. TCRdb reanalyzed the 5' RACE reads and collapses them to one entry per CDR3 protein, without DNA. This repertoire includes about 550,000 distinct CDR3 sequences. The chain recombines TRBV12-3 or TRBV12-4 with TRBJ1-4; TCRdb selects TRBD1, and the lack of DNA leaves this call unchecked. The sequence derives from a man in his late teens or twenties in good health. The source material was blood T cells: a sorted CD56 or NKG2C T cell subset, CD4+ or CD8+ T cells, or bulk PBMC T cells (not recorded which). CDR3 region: CATKTGGAEWEKLFF.